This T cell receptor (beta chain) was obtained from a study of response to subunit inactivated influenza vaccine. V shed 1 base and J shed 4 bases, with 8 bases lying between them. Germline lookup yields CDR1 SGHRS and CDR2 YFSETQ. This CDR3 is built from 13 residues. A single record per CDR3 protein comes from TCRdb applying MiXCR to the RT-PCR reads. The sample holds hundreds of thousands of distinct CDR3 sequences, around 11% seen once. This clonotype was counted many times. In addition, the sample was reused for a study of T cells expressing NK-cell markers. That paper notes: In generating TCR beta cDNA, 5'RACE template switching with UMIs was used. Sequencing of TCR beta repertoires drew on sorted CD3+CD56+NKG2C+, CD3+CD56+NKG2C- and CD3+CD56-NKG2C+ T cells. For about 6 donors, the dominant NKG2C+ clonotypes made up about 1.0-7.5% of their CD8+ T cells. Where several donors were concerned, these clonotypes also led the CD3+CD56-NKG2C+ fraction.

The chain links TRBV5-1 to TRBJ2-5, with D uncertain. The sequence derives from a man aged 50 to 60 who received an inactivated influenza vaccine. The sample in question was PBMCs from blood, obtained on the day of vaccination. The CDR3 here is CASSLSLRETQYF. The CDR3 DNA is TGCGCCAGCAGCTTGTCACTGAGAGAGACCCAGTACTTC. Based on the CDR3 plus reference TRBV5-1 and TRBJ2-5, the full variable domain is KAGVTQTPRYLIKTRGQQVTLSCSPISGHRSVSWYQQTPGQGLQFLFEYFSETQRNKGNFPGRFSGRQFSNSRSEMNVSTLELGDSALYLCASSLSLRETQYFGPGTRLLVL.